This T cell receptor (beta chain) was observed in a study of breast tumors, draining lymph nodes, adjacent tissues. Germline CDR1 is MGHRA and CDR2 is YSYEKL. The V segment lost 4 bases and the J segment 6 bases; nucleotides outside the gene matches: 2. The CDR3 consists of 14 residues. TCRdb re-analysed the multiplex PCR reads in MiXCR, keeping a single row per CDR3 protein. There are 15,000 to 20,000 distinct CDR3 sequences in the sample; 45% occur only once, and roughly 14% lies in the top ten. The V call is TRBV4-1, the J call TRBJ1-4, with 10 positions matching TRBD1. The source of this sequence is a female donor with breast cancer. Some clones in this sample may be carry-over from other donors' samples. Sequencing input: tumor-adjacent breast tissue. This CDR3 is CASSPGTGDEKLFF. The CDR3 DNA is TGCGCCAGCAGCCCCGGGACAGGGGATGAAAAACTGTTTTTT.